Listed below are T cell receptor beta chains from one sample, sequenced in a study of cytomegalovirus exposure and HLA in healthy donors. Using immunoSEQ multiplex PCR, the repertoire was profiled, and TCRdb retains in-frame clones only, with some absent. The table lists approximately 120,000 clones, about 90% of them singletons. Sequences were obtained from PBMCs. The receptors were sampled from a woman younger than 35 in good health and CMV-seronegative. The CDR3 runs from the conserved cysteine through the conserved F or W. D genes are given only for firm matches. The size of a clone is reported for some rows only, either as once, few or many, or as a class for expanded clones.

size,J,V,length,D,DNA,CDR3
once,TRBJ2-7,TRBV5-4,12,TRBD1,TGTGCCAGCAGCTGGGACAGACGCGAGCAGTACTTC,CASSWDRREQYF
NA,TRBJ1-2,TRBV27,14,TRBD1,TGTGCCAGCAGTTTAAGGGGGCCTGGGTTGGGCTACACCTTC,CASSLRGPGLGYTF
NA,TRBJ1-6,TRBV5-5,14,NA,TGTGCCAGCAGCTTTTACTACTGGGATTCACCCCTCCACTTT,CASSFYYWDSPLHF
NA,TRBJ2-1,TRBV13,15,TRBD1,TGTGCCAGCAGCACCGACAGGGACCACTACAATGAGCAGTTCTTC,CASSTDRDHYNEQFF
once,TRBJ1-5,TRBV28,15,TRBD1,TGTGCCAGCGACTCCGGGACAGGGATGTATCAGCCCCAGCATTTT,CASDSGTGMYQPQHF
NA,TRBJ2-3,TRBV10-3,13,NA,TGTGCCATCAGGGGCATGAACGTCGATACGCAGTATTTT,CAIRGMNVDTQYF
NA,TRBJ1-1,TRBV7-2,16,TRBD1,TGTGCCAGCATCAAAAGGGGACAGAAGATTAACACTGAAGCTTTCTTT,CASIKRGQKINTEAFF
NA,TRBJ2-5,TRBV5-1,14,NA,TGCGCCAGCAGCTTGGCAGGGGACGGGGAGACCCAGTACTTC,CASSLAGDGETQYF
NA,TRBJ2-3,TRBV28,13,NA,TGTGCCAGCAGTCCCTCCGAGTGGGATACGCAGTATTTT,CASSPSEWDTQYF
NA,TRBJ2-5,TRBV4-3,16,TRBD2,TGCGCCAGCAGCCGCTTGGTAGCGGGAGGAGGAGAGACCCAGTACTTC,CASSRLVAGGGETQYF
once,TRBJ2-5,TRBV18,14,TRBD2,TGTGCCAGCTCAGATTCCGCGGGAGGGGAGACCCAGTACTTC,CASSDSAGGETQYF
NA,TRBJ2-2,TRBV9,15,NA,TGTGCCAGCACTTCCCGGGGGACTAACACCGGGGAGCTGTTTTTT,CASTSRGTNTGELFF
NA,TRBJ2-5,TRBV4-1,15,TRBD1,TGCGCCAGCAGCCTAGGGGGCGGGCAGAGGGAGACCCAGTACTTC,CASSLGGGQRETQYF
NA,TRBJ1-2,TRBV28,15,NA,TGTGCCAGCAGTTTCGAGGTCAAGGGGTACTATGGCTACACCTTC,CASSFEVKGYYGYTF
NA,TRBJ1-3,TRBV5-6,16,NA,TGTGCCAGCAGCGGAGGGGAATCATTCTCTGGAAACACCATATATTTT,CASSGGESFSGNTIYF
NA,TRBJ2-1,TRBV2,16,TRBD2,TGTGCCAGCAGTGAAGGGACTAGCGGTTTCTACAATGAGCAGTTCTTC,CASSEGTSGFYNEQFF
once,TRBJ1-2,TRBV27,13,NA,TGTGCCAGCAGTTTGGTACAGGGCAAGGGCTACACCTTC,CASSLVQGKGYTF
NA,TRBJ2-1,TRBV7-9,15,TRBD1,TGTGCCAGCAGCTCCGGGACAGGGGGTACGAATGAGCAGTTCTTC,CASSSGTGGTNEQFF
NA,TRBJ1-2,TRBV7-8,15,NA,TGTGCCAGCAGCTTATCCAGGGATCGGCACTATGGCTACACCTTC,CASSLSRDRHYGYTF
NA,TRBJ2-7,TRBV5-1,16,NA,TGCGCCAGCAGCTTGGCCGGTAGCCCGTACTCCTACGAGCAGTACTTC,CASSLAGSPYSYEQYF
NA,TRBJ2-1,TRBV9,16,TRBD2,TGTGCCAGCAGCCCCCGCAGCGGGGGGGCTGGGAATGAGCAGTTCTTC,CASSPRSGGAGNEQFF
few,TRBJ2-1,TRBV21-1,16,NA,TGTGCCAGAACGACTAGCGGGAGTAGCTCCTACAATGAGCAGTTCTTC,CARTTSGSSSYNEQFF
NA,TRBJ2-3,TRBV28,13,NA,TGTGCCAGCACTCATGGCAATCCGGATACGCAGTATTTT,CASTHGNPDTQYF
NA,TRBJ2-1,TRBV7-2,11,NA,TGTGCCAGCAGCGGCTTAAATGAGCAGTTCTTC,CASSGLNEQFF
many,TRBJ2-1,TRBV6-4,15,TRBD1,TGTGCCAGCAGTGAGGGGGGACAGGGGGCCGATGAGCAGTTCTTC,CASSEGGQGADEQFF
once,TRBJ2-2,TRBV6-5,15,NA,TGTGCCAGCAGCCTGGACAGCGCGAACACCGGGGAGCTGTTTTTT,CASSLDSANTGELFF
NA,TRBJ2-2,TRBV5-1,15,NA,TGCGCCAGCAGCCCCCAAGCGATTAACACCGGGGAGCTGTTTTTT,CASSPQAINTGELFF
NA,TRBJ1-2,TRBV29-1,14,TRBD1,TGCAGCGTTGAGTCCTGGACAGGGGACTATGGCTACACCTTC,CSVESWTGDYGYTF
NA,TRBJ2-1,TRBV30,15,NA,TGTGCCTGGAGTCCCATAGCGTACTCCTACAATGAGCAGTTCTTC,CAWSPIAYSYNEQFF
NA,TRBJ2-1,TRBV9,15,TRBD2,TGTGCCAGCAGCGCAAGACTAGCGGGCCTCAATGAGCAGTTCTTC,CASSARLAGLNEQFF
NA,TRBJ2-3,TRBV7-3,15,TRBD2,TGTGCCAGCAGCTTAGGGACTAGCGGGGGAGATACGCAGTATTTT,CASSLGTSGGDTQYF
NA,TRBJ1-3,TRBV6-1,15,NA,TGTGCCAGCAGTGAAAGAGAGTCTTCTGGAAACACCATATATTTT,CASSERESSGNTIYF
NA,TRBJ1-4,TRBV28,16,TRBD1,TGTGCCAGCAGTTCATACGGGGACAGGGTTAATGAAAAACTGTTTTTT,CASSSYGDRVNEKLFF
NA,TRBJ1-1,TRBV2,13,NA,TGTGCCAGCAGTAGGGGCCGAACGACTGAAGCTTTCTTT,CASSRGRTTEAFF
NA,TRBJ2-7,TRBV5-4,16,NA,TGTGCCAGCAGCTTGTCTCCTTCTTTGGAGTCCTACGAGCAGTACTTC,CASSLSPSLESYEQYF
once,TRBJ1-2,TRBV7-8,14,TRBD1,TGTGCCAGCAGCTTAGATAGGACAGGGCTTGGCTACACCTTC,CASSLDRTGLGYTF
NA,TRBJ2-3,TRBV28,14,TRBD2,TGTGCCAGCAGTTTGGGGGGGAGCCCAGATACGCAGTATTTT,CASSLGGSPDTQYF
once,TRBJ2-7,TRBV30,13,TRBD1,TGTGCCTGGGCATGGGACAGTAACTACGAGCAGTACTTC,CAWAWDSNYEQYF
NA,TRBJ2-7,TRBV28,14,NA,TGTGCCAGCAGTTTACTGGGGGCCCACTACGAGCAGTACTTC,CASSLLGAHYEQYF
NA,TRBJ2-3,TRBV4-3,15,NA,TGCGCCAGCAGCCAAGATTCGGGAGGCACAGATACGCAGTATTTT,CASSQDSGGTDTQYF
NA,TRBJ2-3,TRBV9,15,TRBD2,TGTGCCAGCAGCCCCGGGACTAGCGGTCCTGATACGCAGTATTTT,CASSPGTSGPDTQYF
NA,TRBJ2-4,TRBV16,14,NA,TGTGCCAGCAGCCAATCTGCAGGGCGGAACATTCAGTACTTC,CASSQSAGRNIQYF
once,TRBJ2-1,TRBV9,15,NA,TGTGCCAGCAGCGCCCAGACAGAAACCTACAATGAGCAGTTCTTC,CASSAQTETYNEQFF
few,TRBJ2-1,TRBV6-1,15,NA,TGTGCCAGCAGTGAGAAGGGGGGGGGCCCCGATGAGCAGTTCTTC,CASSEKGGGPDEQFF
NA,TRBJ2-7,TRBV28,15,NA,TGTGCCAGCAGTGGCGGCGGAACTATAATCTACGAGCAGTACTTC,CASSGGGTIIYEQYF
NA,TRBJ1-5,TRBV5-1,18,NA,TGCGCCAGCAACAAGGACAGTTCCTTAGATTACCCCAATCAGCCCCAGCATTTT,CASNKDSSLDYPNQPQHF
NA,TRBJ1-2,TRBV4-1,15,NA,TGCGCCAGCAGCCAAGATGGGGGCGCCTCTCGTGGCTACACCTTC,CASSQDGGASRGYTF
NA,TRBJ2-7,TRBV6-4,14,TRBD1,TGTGCCAGCACTCGGGACAGGACTACCTACGAGCAGTACTTC,CASTRDRTTYEQYF
NA,TRBJ2-7,TRBV30,13,NA,TGTGCCTGGAGTGTCGGACAGATCTACGAGCAGTACTTC,CAWSVGQIYEQYF
NA,TRBJ2-7,TRBV5-4,15,TRBD1,TGTGCCAGCAGCCTTGACCGGGACAGGGGCCACGAGCAGTACTTC,CASSLDRDRGHEQYF
NA,TRBJ2-7,TRBV23-1,18,TRBD1,TGCGCCAGCAGTCAATCGTGGACAGGGGGCTTCCGCTCCTACGAGCAGTACTTC,CASSQSWTGGFRSYEQYF
NA,TRBJ1-5,TRBV28,20,TRBD1,TGTGCCAGCACCGATTTTGTGGGACAGGGGACCAGCGAGTTAGAGGGGGCCCAGCATTTT,CASTDFVGQGTSELEGAQHF
NA,TRBJ2-5,TRBV4-2,13,NA,TGTGCCAGCAGCCGGGGACTCCAAGAGACCCAGTACTTC,CASSRGLQETQYF
NA,TRBJ1-1,TRBV7-6,16,TRBD1,TGTGCCAGCAGCTTCAGACAGGGGGCGACGAACACTGAAGCTTTCTTT,CASSFRQGATNTEAFF
NA,TRBJ2-7,TRBV7-9,15,NA,TGTGCCAGCAGCTTAGTGCAGGGTAAAATCCACGAGCAGTACTTC,CASSLVQGKIHEQYF
NA,TRBJ1-5,TRBV10-3,14,NA,TGTGCCATCAGTGATGGGGACTACAATCAGCCCCAGCATTTT,CAISDGDYNQPQHF
NA,TRBJ1-1,TRBV28,13,NA,TGTGCCAGCAGTCAAGGACAGCCTTTTGCCGCTTTCTTT,CASSQGQPFAAFF
NA,TRBJ2-2,TRBV9,17,TRBD2,TGTGCCAGCAGCGTAGGGGTAGCGGGAAGTGGCCCCGGGGAGCTGTTTTTT,CASSVGVAGSGPGELFF
once,TRBJ2-6,TRBV6-6,14,NA,TGTGCCAGCAGAATGACAGGTTCGGCCAACGTCCTGACTTTC,CASRMTGSANVLTF
NA,TRBJ2-7,TRBV6-1,16,TRBD2,TGTGCCAGCAGTGCCCCGGCCGGGACTAGAGGACACGAGCAGTACTTC,CASSAPAGTRGHEQYF